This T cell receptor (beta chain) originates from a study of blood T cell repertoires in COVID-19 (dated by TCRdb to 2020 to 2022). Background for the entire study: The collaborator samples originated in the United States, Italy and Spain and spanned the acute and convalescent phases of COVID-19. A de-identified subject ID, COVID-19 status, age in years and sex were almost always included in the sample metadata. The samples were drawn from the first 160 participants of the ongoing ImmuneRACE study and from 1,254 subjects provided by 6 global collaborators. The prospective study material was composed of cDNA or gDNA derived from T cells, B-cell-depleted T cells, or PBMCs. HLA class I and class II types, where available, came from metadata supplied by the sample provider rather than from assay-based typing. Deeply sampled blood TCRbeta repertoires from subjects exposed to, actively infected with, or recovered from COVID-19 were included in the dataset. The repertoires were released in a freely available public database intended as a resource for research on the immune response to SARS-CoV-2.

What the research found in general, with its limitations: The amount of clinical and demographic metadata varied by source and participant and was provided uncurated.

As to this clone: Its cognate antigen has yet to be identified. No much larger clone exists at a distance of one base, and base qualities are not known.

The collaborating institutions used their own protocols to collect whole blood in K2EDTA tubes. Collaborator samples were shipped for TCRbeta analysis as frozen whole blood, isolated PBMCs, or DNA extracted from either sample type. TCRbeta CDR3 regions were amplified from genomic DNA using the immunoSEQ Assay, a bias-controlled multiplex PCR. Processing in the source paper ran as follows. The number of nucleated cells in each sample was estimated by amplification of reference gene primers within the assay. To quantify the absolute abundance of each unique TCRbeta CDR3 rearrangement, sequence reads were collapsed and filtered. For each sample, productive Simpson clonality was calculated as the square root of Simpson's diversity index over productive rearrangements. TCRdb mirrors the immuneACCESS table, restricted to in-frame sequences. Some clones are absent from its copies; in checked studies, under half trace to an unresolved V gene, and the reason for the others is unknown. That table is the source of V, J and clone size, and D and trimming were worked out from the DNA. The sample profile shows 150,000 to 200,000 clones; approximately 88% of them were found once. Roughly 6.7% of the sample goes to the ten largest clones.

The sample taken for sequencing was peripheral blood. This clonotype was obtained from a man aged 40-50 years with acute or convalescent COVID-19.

The CDR3 corresponds to CATSAAGTVTGELFF. The DNA sequence is as follows: TGTGCCACCAGTGCTGCCGGGACAGTCACCGGGGAGCTGTTTTTT. This chain is built from TRBV24-1 and TRBJ2-2, with 7 bases aligning to TRBD1. At the junction V is shortened by 5 bases and J by 4 bases; bases outside the gene matches: 6. Including the terminal cysteine and phenylalanine, the CDR3 comprises 15 residues. Only CDR3 DNA remains: 45 bases, in frame from the first base. CDR1 and CDR2, looked up from the germline V gene, are KGHDR and SFDVKD.